The clone carrying this T cell receptor beta chain has more than one count but fewer than ten. Measured with immunoSEQ multiplex PCR; TCRdb has only the in-frame clones, and not every one. The table records approximately 75,000 clones, roughly 88% of them present only once. These data come from a study of blood T cell repertoires in COVID-19. Across the whole study: Collection of acute and convalescent COVID-19 samples took place in the United States, Italy and Spain. PBMCs, B-cell-depleted T cells, or T cells were the source of the cDNA or gDNA that made up the material.

The source material was peripheral blood. The receptor was isolated from a man aged 50 to 59 with acute or convalescent COVID-19.

Here the CDR3 DNA reads TGTGCCAGTAGTATAGGACTGGGGAGAACCAAAAACATTCAGTACTTC. This translates into CASSIGLGRTKNIQYF. The rearrangement links TRBV19 to TRBJ2-4; tentative D call: TRBD2 (5 bases). V was shortened by 1 base and J by 2 bases, with 12 bases between the two germline ends. The CDR3 totals 16 residues. Germline CDR1 LNHDA, CDR2 SQIVND (reference sequence).